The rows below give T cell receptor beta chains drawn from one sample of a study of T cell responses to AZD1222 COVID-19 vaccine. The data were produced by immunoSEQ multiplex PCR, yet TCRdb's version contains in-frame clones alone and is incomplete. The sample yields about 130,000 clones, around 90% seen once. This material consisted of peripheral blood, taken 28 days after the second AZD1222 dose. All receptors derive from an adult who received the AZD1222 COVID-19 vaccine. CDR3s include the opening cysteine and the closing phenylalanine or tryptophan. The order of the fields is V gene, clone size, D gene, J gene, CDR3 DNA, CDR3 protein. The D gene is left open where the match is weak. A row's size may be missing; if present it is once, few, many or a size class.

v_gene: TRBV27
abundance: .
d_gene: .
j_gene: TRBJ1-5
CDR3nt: TGTGCCAGCAGTCAAGGACTTAATCAGCCCCAGCATTTT
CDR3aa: CASSQGLNQPQHF

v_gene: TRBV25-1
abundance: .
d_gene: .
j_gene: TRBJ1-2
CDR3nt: TGTGCCAGCAGTGACAGGTTACATAACTATGGCTACACCTTC
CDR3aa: CASSDRLHNYGYTF

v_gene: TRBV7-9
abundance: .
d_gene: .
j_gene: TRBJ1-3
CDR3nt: TGTGCCAGCAGCTTAGGCCAGGGTGATGGAAACACCATATATTTT
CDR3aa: CASSLGQGDGNTIYF

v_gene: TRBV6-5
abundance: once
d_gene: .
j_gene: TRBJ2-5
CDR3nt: TGTGCCAGCAGGGGCCTTGGACTACCACAAGAGACCCAGTACTTC
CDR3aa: CASRGLGLPQETQYF

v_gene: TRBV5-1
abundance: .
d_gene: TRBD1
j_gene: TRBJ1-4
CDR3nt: TGCGCCAGCACTCCCGGGACAGGGAGAGGAGAAAAACTGTTTTTT
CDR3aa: CASTPGTGRGEKLFF

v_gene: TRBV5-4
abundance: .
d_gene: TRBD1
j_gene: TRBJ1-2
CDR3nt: TGTGCCAGCAGCTTGGTTGGACAGGCCTATGGCTACACCTTC
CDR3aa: CASSLVGQAYGYTF

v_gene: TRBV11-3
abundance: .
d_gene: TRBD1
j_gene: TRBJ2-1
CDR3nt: TGTGCCAGCAGCTTAGGTTCTGGGACAGTATACAATGAGCAGTTCTTC
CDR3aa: CASSLGSGTVYNEQFF

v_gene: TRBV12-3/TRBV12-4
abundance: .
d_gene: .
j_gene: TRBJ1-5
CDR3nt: TGTGCCAGCAGGGTGGCGGATTATCAGCCCCAGCATTTT
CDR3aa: CASRVADYQPQHF

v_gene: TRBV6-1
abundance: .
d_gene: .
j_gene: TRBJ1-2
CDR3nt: TGTGCCAGCAGTGAGGCACGGTACTATGGCTACACCTTC
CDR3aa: CASSEARYYGYTF

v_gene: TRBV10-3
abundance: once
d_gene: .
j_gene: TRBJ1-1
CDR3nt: TGTGCCTCCACTTTGCACCCGGGGACTGAAGCTTTCTTT
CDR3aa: CASTLHPGTEAFF

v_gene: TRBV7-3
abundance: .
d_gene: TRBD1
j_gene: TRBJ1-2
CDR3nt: TGTGCCAGCAGCTCCGGACAGGGCTATGGCTACACCTTC
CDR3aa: CASSSGQGYGYTF

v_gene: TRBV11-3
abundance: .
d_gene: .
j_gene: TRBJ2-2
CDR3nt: TGTGCCAGCAGCTTAAGGGGACTCGCGTCCTCACATAACACCGGGGAGCTGTTTTTT
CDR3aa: CASSLRGLASSHNTGELFF

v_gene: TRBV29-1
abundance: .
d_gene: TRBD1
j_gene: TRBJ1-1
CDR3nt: TGCAGCGTTGGGACAGGGGACACTGAAGCTTTCTTT
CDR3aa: CSVGTGDTEAFF

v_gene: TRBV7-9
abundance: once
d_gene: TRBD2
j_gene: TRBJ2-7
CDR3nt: TGTGCCAGCACCCCCACGCTAGCGGCTTCCTCCTACGAGCAGTACTTC
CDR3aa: CASTPTLAASSYEQYF

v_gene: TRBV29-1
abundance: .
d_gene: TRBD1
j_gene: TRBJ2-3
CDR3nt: TGCAGCGTCTCCCGGGGACAGGGCCCAGATACGCAGTATTTT
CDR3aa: CSVSRGQGPDTQYF

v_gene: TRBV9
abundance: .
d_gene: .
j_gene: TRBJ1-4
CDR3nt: TGTGCCAGCAGCCAGACCTGGACAGATGAAAAACTGTTTTTT
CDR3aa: CASSQTWTDEKLFF

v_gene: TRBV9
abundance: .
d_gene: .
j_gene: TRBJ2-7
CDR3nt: TGTGCCAGCAGCGTAGCGCGACTCCCTTACGAGCAGTACTTC
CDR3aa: CASSVARLPYEQYF

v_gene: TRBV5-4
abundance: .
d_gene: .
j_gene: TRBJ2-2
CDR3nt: TGTGCCAGCAGCTTAAATAGGGGGGAGCTGTTTTTT
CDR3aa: CASSLNRGELFF

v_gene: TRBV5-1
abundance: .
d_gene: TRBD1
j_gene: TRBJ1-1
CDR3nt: TGCGCCAGCAGCGACCAGGGGGCCGGGACTGAAGCTTTCTTT
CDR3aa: CASSDQGAGTEAFF

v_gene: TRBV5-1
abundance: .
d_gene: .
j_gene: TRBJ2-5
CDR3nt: TGCGCCAGCAGCTTGGGCAGCGGCCAAGAGACCCAGTACTTC
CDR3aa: CASSLGSGQETQYF

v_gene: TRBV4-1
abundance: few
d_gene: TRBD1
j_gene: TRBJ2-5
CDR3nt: TGCGCCAGCAGCCAAGGAGGGGGCAGGCAAGAGACCCAGTACTTC
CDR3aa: CASSQGGGRQETQYF

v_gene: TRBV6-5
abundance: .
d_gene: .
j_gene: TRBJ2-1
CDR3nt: TGTGCCACCCTCGTTAGTGAAGCTAACAATGAGCAGTTCTTC
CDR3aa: CATLVSEANNEQFF

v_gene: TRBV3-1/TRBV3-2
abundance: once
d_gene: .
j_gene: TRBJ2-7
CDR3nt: TGTGCCAGCAGCCCCATCCCCGGGCCCTACGAGCAGTACTTC
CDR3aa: CASSPIPGPYEQYF

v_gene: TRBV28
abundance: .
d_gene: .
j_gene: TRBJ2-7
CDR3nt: TGTGCCAGCAGTTTACCTCCTAGGTCCTACGAGCAGTACTTC
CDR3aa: CASSLPPRSYEQYF

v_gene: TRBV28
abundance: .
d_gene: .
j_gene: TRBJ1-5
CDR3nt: TGTGCCAGCAGTTTATGGACCCGAGGGGGGACGGATTTTAGCAATCAGCCCCAGCATTTT
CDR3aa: CASSLWTRGGTDFSNQPQHF

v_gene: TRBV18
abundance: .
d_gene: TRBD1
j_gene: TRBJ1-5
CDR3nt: TGTGCCAGCTCACCAGGACAGGGGTCCCTCAATCAGCCCCAGCATTTT
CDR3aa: CASSPGQGSLNQPQHF

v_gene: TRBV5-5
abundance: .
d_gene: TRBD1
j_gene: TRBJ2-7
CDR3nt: TGTGCCAGCAGCTCAAGACAGGGATCCTACGAGCAGTACTTC
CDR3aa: CASSSRQGSYEQYF

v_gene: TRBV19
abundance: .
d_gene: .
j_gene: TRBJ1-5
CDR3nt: TGTGCCAGTAGTGCCCCGGGACAACCGCCGCGGCCCCAGCATTTT
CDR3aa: CASSAPGQPPRPQHF

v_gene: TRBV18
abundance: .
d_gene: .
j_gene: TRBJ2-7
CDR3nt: TGTGCCAGCTCACCACCGTCAGGGGACTTCTCCTACGAGCAGTACTTC
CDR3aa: CASSPPSGDFSYEQYF

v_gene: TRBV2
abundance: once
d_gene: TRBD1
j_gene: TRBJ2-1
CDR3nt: TGTGCCAGCAGTGATATCCGGACAGGGGACCTCTACAATGAGCAGTTCTTC
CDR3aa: CASSDIRTGDLYNEQFF

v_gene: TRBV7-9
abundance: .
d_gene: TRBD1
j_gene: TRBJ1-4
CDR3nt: TGTGCCAGCAGCTTAGGACGGACAGGATATGAAAAACTGTTTTTT
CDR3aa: CASSLGRTGYEKLFF

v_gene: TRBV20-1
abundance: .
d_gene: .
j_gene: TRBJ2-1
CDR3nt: TGCAGTGCTAGAGTCAATGAGCAGTTCTTC
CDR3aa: CSARVNEQFF

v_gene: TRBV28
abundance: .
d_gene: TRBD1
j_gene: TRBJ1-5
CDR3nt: TGTGCCAGCAGGTCACAGGGGCGGCAGCCCCAGCATTTT
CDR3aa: CASRSQGRQPQHF

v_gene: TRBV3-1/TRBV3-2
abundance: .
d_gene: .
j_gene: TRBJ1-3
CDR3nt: TGTGCCAGCAGCCAAGACCTCTCTCACGGAAACACCATATATTTT
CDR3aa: CASSQDLSHGNTIYF

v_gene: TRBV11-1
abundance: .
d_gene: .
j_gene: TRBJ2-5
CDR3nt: TGTGCCAGCAGCTTAGGCGGGGTCCAGGAGACCCAGTACTTC
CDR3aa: CASSLGGVQETQYF

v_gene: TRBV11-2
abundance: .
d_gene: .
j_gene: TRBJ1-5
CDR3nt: TGTGCCAGCAGCTCTGACAGTCCTAATCAGCCCCAGCATTTT
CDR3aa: CASSSDSPNQPQHF

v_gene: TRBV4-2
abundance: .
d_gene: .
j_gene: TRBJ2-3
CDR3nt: TGTGCCAGCAGCCAAGAGTCGGGAGATACGCAGTATTTT
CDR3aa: CASSQESGDTQYF

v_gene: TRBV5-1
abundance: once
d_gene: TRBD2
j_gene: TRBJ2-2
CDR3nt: TGCGCCAGCAGCCGCCGGACTAGCGGGACAAGAGGGACCGGGGAGCTGTTTTTT
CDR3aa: CASSRRTSGTRGTGELFF

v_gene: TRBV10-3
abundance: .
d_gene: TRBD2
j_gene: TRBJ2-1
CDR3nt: TGTGCCATCAGTGTTATGATAGCGGGGGCCCCGGGTCATGAGCAGTTCTTC
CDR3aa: CAISVMIAGAPGHEQFF

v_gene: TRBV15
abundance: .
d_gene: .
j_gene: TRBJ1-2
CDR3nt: TGTGCCACCAGCGGAGACGGATGGGACGCTACTGGCTACACCTTC
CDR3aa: CATSGDGWDATGYTF